The 18 T cell receptor beta chains reported below all come from one sample, sequenced in a study of blood T cells in healthy people across ages. A sample-barcoded 5' primer and a J-beta primer mix were used in a second PCR of about 6 to 11 cycles. MiXCR, run by TCRdb on the 5' RACE reads, gives a single entry per CDR3 protein. The sample lists 800,000 to 950,000 distinct CDR3 sequences, 29% occurring once. These data were likewise used in another study, on T cells of mothers and their children.

What was sequenced was blood. These receptors originate from a woman aged 40 to 50 in good health.

In regard to this clonotype: One base away lies a much larger clone, so this may be a sequencing read error. V gene TRBV29-1 combines with J gene TRBJ2-1; no clear D. CDR1 and CDR2 from the germline V gene are SQVTM and ANQGSEA. Trimming cost V 4 bases and J 10 bases, with 17 bases left between them. This CDR3 spans 13 amino acids. The CDR3: CSVGSLHSYEQFF. In nucleotides, the CDR3 is TGCAGCGTTGGCTCCTTACACTCCTACGAGCAGTTCTTC.

The chain joins TRBV20-1 to TRBJ1-5; the D is unclear. V gave up 0 bases and J gave up 2 bases, with 11 bases separating them. This CDR3 comprises 15 residues. Germline CDR1 and CDR2: DFQATT and SNEGSKA (reference sequence). The chain's CDR3 is CSARDGELRNQPQHF. DNA for the CDR3: TGCAGTGCTAGAGATGGGGAATTGCGCAATCAGCCCCAGCATTTT.

In this sample, this clonotype turned up a few times. In DNA, the CDR3 is TGCGCCAGCAGCTTGGAAGGGACAGGGGGAGAGACCCAGTACTTC. Amino acids: CASSLEGTGGETQYF. The chain carries TRBV5-1 and TRBJ2-5; 11 bases line up with TRBD1. V lost 0 bases and J lost 4; bases outside the gene matches: 2. Germline loops: CDR1 SGHRS, CDR2 YFSETQ. The length of the CDR3 is 15 residues.

The chain recombines TRBV4-1 with TRBJ1-5, with TRBD1 matching over 8 bases. The CDR3 is made up of 17 amino acids. J lost 6 bases, V lost 4 bases, and 14 bases had no gene match. Germline CDR1 and CDR2: MGHRA and YSYEKL. CDR3 nucleotides: TGCGCCAGCAGCCTTGGACAGGGAGGCGTTTTACGTCAGCCCCAGCATTTT. Amino acid sequence: CASSLGQGGVLRQPQHF.

This clonotype was seen only a few times. This sequence may be a read error, since a much larger clone differs from it by one base. The chain combines TRBV29-1 with TRBJ1-2; maybe TRBD1 (5 bases). The germline CDR1 and CDR2 sequences are SQVTM and ANQGSEA. The CDR3 covers 14 residues. The CDR3, as DNA: TGCAGCGTTGTTCCCCCCGCGGGGCGCTATGGCTGCACCTTC. Residues: CSVVPPAGRYGCTF. Looking up the rest from reference TRBV29-1 and TRBJ1-2 gives the full variable domain: SAVISQKPSRDICQRGTSLTIQCQVDSQVTMMFWYRQQPGQSLTLIATANQGSEATYESGFVIDKFPISRPNLTFSTLTVSNMSPEDSSIYLCSVVPPAGRYGCTFGSGTRLTVV.

A few counts support this clonotype. In nucleotides, the CDR3 is TGCGCCAGCAGGGGGGACACAGCCTACGAGCAGTACTTC. It translates to CASRGDTAYEQYF. The V gene is TRBV5-1, the J gene TRBJ2-7; perhaps TRBD1 as D (6 bases). The CDR3 length is 13 residues. Germline CDR1 and CDR2: SGHRS and YFSETQ. The V gene lost 5 bases and the J gene lost 2 bases, with 11 bases spanning the gap. The complete variable domain, with remaining parts taken from reference TRBV5-1 and TRBJ2-7, reads KAGVTQTPRYLIKTRGQQVTLSCSPISGHRSVSWYQQTPGQGLQFLFEYFSETQRNKGNFPGRFSGRQFSNSRSEMNVSTLELGDSALYLCASRGDTAYEQYFGPGTRLTVT.

The chain recombines TRBV27 with TRBJ2-7; 11 bases align to TRBD1. CDR3 length: 15 amino acids. Germline loops: CDR1 MNHEY, CDR2 SMNVEV (reference sequence). Trimming removed 6 bases from V and 3 bases from J; junction bases left unmatched: 7. CDR3 in amino acids: CASRRDRGGLYEQYF. The CDR3 coding sequence is TGTGCCAGCAGACGGGACAGGGGGGGCCTCTACGAGCAGTACTTC.

In its sample, this clonotype was seen a few times. The junction and the germline gene differ at one end; a read error may be behind it. The V gene is TRBV7-7, the J gene TRBJ2-5; TRBD2 agrees at 11 bases. This CDR3 comprises 17 residues. The germline V gene encodes CDR1 SSHAT and CDR2 FNYEAQ (reference sequence). CDR3 loop: CASSLNSGGVRQETQYF. DNA for the CDR3: TGTGCTAGCAGCTTAAATAGCGGGGGGGTCCGACAAGAGACCCAGTACTTC.

This clonotype showed up just a few times. V and J are TRBV9 and TRBJ2-5, with D uncertain. V was trimmed by 4 bases and J by 11 bases, leaving 24 bases between them. The CDR3 has 15 residues. Per germline, CDR1 SGDLS and CDR2 YYNGEE. The CDR3: CASSYSPTSYNEQYF. The CDR3 DNA sequence: TGTGCCAGCAGCTATTCGCCAACCTCCTACAATGAGCAGTACTTC.

The chain employs TRBV6-2 or TRBV6-3 and TRBJ2-1; D possibly corresponds to TRBD1 (6 bases). This CDR3 contains 14 residues. In germline, CDR1 is MNHEY, CDR2 SVGEGT. V lost 4 bases, J lost 9 bases, and 16 bases lay in between. CDR3 loop: CASSFGTSGSEQFF. For the CDR3, the DNA is TGTGCCAGCAGTTTTGGGACATCGGGCTCTGAGCAGTTCTTC.

Many counts were recorded for this clonotype. The genes are TRBV10-3 and TRBJ2-7; TRBD1 might be the D (5 bases). This CDR3 is built from 12 residues. V was trimmed by 6 bases and J by 3 bases, leaving 9 bases between them. The germline CDR1 and CDR2 sequences are ENHRY and SYGVKD. The chain's CDR3 is CAISREFYEQYF. The CDR3 DNA reads TGTGCCATCAGCAGGGAATTCTACGAGCAGTACTTC.

V gene TRBV27 combines with J gene TRBJ2-3, with 11 bases fitting TRBD1. The germline V gene has CDR1 MNHEY and CDR2 SMNVEV (reference sequence). The CDR3 has 17 amino acids. The V segment lost 5 bases and the J segment 1 base; nucleotides outside the gene matches: 8. The chain's CDR3 is CASSPDRGRFGTDTQYF. CDR3 in DNA: TGTGCCAGCAGTCCGGACAGGGGGCGTTTCGGCACAGATACGCAGTATTTT.

As for this clonotype: A read error may explain this, as a much larger clone is one base away. The CDR3 region has the DNA TGTGCCAGCAGTCGAACTAGCGGGGGTCGCGAGCAGTACTTC. This sequence encodes CASSRTSGGREQYF. The chain carries TRBV27 and TRBJ2-5; TRBD2 agrees at 11 bases. The J call is uncertain, as TRBJ2-7 better fits the DNA end. This CDR3 is built from 14 residues. Germline V lookup: CDR1 MNHEY, CDR2 SMNVEV (reference sequence).

The chain carries TRBV6-5 and TRBJ2-3; 8 bases are a match to TRBD2. The V and J ends lost 6 bases and 4 bases, in that order; junction bases with no gene match: 12. The CDR3 runs 16 residues. Germline V gene sequence: CDR1 MNHEY, CDR2 SVGAGI. The CDR3 spells CASRFKGGGTADTQYF. As DNA, the CDR3 is TGTGCCAGCAGATTCAAAGGCGGGGGGACGGCAGATACGCAGTATTTT.

The V gene is TRBV4-1, the J gene TRBJ1-6; D is unresolved. V lost 4 bases and J lost 7, with 14 bases in between. CDR3 length equals 15 residues. Per germline, CDR1 MGHRA and CDR2 YSYEKL. The CDR3 coding sequence is TGCGCCAGCAGCCTAAACGGGATGATGAATTCACCCCTCCACTTT. This sequence encodes CASSLNGMMNSPLHF.

This clonotype turned up a few times. The chain is built from TRBV29-1 and TRBJ1-5; no clear D. The CDR3 extends over 12 amino acids. Deletions cut 4 bases from V and 4 bases from J, with 8 bases between. Germline V lookup: CDR1 SQVTM, CDR2 ANQGSEA. The CDR3 region is CSVASFNQPQHF. CDR3 DNA: TGCAGCGTTGCCAGTTTTAATCAGCCCCAGCATTTT. The entire variable domain, with the rest obtained from reference TRBV29-1 and TRBJ1-5, is as follows: SAVISQKPSRDICQRGTSLTIQCQVDSQVTMMFWYRQQPGQSLTLIATANQGSEATYESGFVIDKFPISRPNLTFSTLTVSNMSPEDSSIYLCSVASFNQPQHFGDGTRLSIL.

Regarding this clonotype: One junction end disagrees with the germline gene, perhaps due to a read error. V and J are TRBV6-5 and TRBJ1-1; D is uncertain. The V gene's germline CDR1 is MNHEY and CDR2 SVGAGI. The CDR3 is 13 amino acids. The CDR3 DNA reads TGTGCCAGCAGTTTAGAAATTCGGCGTGAAGTTTTCTTT. Its translation: CASSLEIRREVFF.

The rearrangement links TRBV20-1 to TRBJ2-5, with D unclear. The V end was cut by 8 bases, the J end by 11 bases, with 18 bases between. This CDR3 comprises 11 residues. The V gene's germline CDR1 is DFQATT and CDR2 SNEGSKA (reference sequence). Written as DNA, the CDR3 is TGCAGTATCGGTCAGTTCTATGAGCAGTACTTC. It encodes CSIGQFYEQYF.